The 16 T cell receptor beta chains below were found in one sample sequenced in a study of control samples from healthy donors and cancer patients. Libraries were prepared by immunoSEQ multiplex PCR; TCRdb keeps only in-frame clonotypes and omits some of them. The repertoire has 250,000 to 300,000 clones, over 75% of them found once; the top ten carry 13%. The sequencing sample was made of PBMCs. Receptors originate from a woman aged 55-75 years with lung cancer.

The genes are TRBV18 and TRBJ1-4; D is uncertain. V was cut by 5 bases and J by 4 bases, with 14 bases left in between. The CDR3 spans 15 residues. Germline loops: CDR1 KGHSH, CDR2 LQKENI. This CDR3 is CASSERPGGNEKLFF. DNA for the CDR3: TGTGCCAGCTCAGAACGTCCGGGTGGTAATGAAAAACTGTTTTTT.

The DNA for the CDR3 is TGTGCCAGCTCACCTGGCCACGAGCAGTACTTC. As protein: CASSPGHEQYF. V gene TRBV18 combines with J gene TRBJ2-7; no clear D gene. This CDR3 has 11 amino acids. The germline V gene encodes CDR1 KGHSH and CDR2 LQKENI. The germline V and J ends were trimmed by 3 bases and 5 bases, with 5 bases remaining between them.

On this clone: The sample contains more than one DNA sequence encoding this CDR3. The genes are TRBV27 and TRBJ2-3, with 7 bases aligning to TRBD1. Germline trimming cut 2 bases from V and 4 bases from J; bases unmatched to any gene: 3. The CDR3 loop spans 14 amino acids. Germline CDR1 and CDR2: MNHEY and SMNVEV (reference sequence). For the CDR3, the DNA is TGTGCCAGCAGTTTAGGGCAGGGGGCAGATACGCAGTATTTT. Protein product: CASSLGQGADTQYF.

This clone was recorded a few times. J is TRBJ1-1 and V is TRBV5-6, with 9 bases fitting TRBD1. V lost 2 bases and J lost 4; bases outside the gene matches: 3. The CDR3 has 14 amino acids. CDR1 is SGHDT, CDR2 YYEEEE, per germline. CDR3 protein: CASSFGQGPTEAFF. The CDR3 coding sequence is TGTGCCAGCAGCTTCGGACAGGGGCCCACTGAAGCTTTCTTT.

This clone was seen once. V and J are TRBV27 and TRBJ1-1; possible D gene TRBD1, 6 bases. The CDR3 spans 14 residues. The V gene lost 3 bases and the J gene lost 5 bases, with 13 bases spanning the gap. Germline assignment: CDR1 MNHEY and CDR2 SMNVEV (reference sequence). The CDR3 sequence: CASSFKGGGTEAFF. For the CDR3, the DNA is TGTGCCAGCAGTTTCAAAGGGGGAGGAACTGAAGCTTTCTTT.

The chain recombines TRBV14 with TRBJ2-1; 14 bases agree with TRBD2. CDR1 and CDR2 (germline): SGHDN, FVKESK. V lost 7 bases, J lost 6 bases, and 5 bases stayed unmatched. This CDR3 has 15 residues. The CDR3 is CASTPGLAGGNEQFF. The CDR3 bases are TGTGCCAGCACCCCTGGACTAGCGGGAGGCAATGAGCAGTTCTTC.

The chain combines TRBV5-6 with TRBJ2-5, with TRBD2 as a possible D gene (6 bases). Trimming cost V 1 base and J 0 bases, with 10 bases left between them. The CDR3 loop spans 15 amino acids. CDR1 SGHDT and CDR2 YYEEEE come from the germline V gene. The chain's CDR3 is CASSLLREYQETQYF. CDR3 nucleotide sequence: TGTGCCAGCAGCTTGCTACGGGAGTACCAAGAGACCCAGTACTTC.

The rearrangement uses TRBV7-9 and TRBJ1-2, with a possible D match to TRBD1 (5 bases). The CDR3 consists of 11 residues. Germline V gene lookup returns CDR1 SEHNR and CDR2 FQNEAQ (reference sequence). Trimming cost V 5 bases and J 7 bases, with 8 bases left between them. The CDR3 nucleotides are TGTGCCAGCAGCCTAAGGGGTGGCTACACCTTC. This sequence encodes CASSLRGGYTF.

The genes are TRBV7-8 and TRBJ2-2; 8 bases fit TRBD1. The J segment lost 5 bases and the V segment lost 5 bases, leaving 7 bases of the junction unmatched. This CDR3 comprises 15 residues. Germline CDR1 reads SGHVS; CDR2 reads FQNEAQ. CDR3 in amino acids: CASSPRQGRTGELFF. CDR3 nucleotide sequence: TGTGCCAGCAGCCCGAGACAGGGGAGAACCGGGGAGCTGTTTTTT.

The chain has TRBV28 and TRBJ1-2, with a tentative D call TRBD1 (5 bases). Germline V gives CDR1 MDHEN, CDR2 SYDVKM. The CDR3 is 14 amino acids. Trimming took 4 bases from V and 2 from J, leaving 11 bases between them. CDR3 protein: CASSSQGVNYGYTF. CDR3 DNA sequence: TGTGCCAGCAGTTCCCAGGGTGTCAACTATGGCTACACCTTC.

This clone occurred a few times. The V gene is TRBV6-5, the J gene TRBJ2-3, with D possibly called TRBD1 or TRBD2 (5 bases each). The CDR3 has 16 residues. Germline CDR1 is MNHEY and CDR2 is SVGAGI. V was shortened by 0 bases and J by 0 bases, with 10 bases between the two germline ends. CDR3 nucleotide sequence: TGTGCCAGCAGTTACTCGGGACGGCCGAGCACAGATACGCAGTATTTT. Its translation: CASSYSGRPSTDTQYF.

The V gene is TRBV3-1 (or the pseudogene TRBV3-2), the J gene TRBJ2-2; D is perhaps TRBD1 (6 bases). CDR3 length: 15 residues. The V and J ends lost 4 bases and 1 base respectively, with 10 bases between them. Germline V gene sequence: CDR1 LGHDT, CDR2 YNNKEL (reference sequence). In nucleotides, the CDR3 is TGTGCCAGCAGCCCAGGGGCAGGGAACACCGGGGAGCTGTTTTTT. Protein sequence: CASSPGAGNTGELFF.

V is TRBV4-2 and J is TRBJ1-5; maybe TRBD1 (6 bases). The V and J ends lost 0 bases and 3 bases respectively, with 9 bases between them. This CDR3 region has 15 residues. The V gene's germline CDR1 is LGHNA and CDR2 YNFKEQ. The CDR3 loop reads CASSQDNRDNQPQHF. CDR3 in DNA: TGTGCCAGCAGCCAAGATAACAGGGACAATCAGCCCCAGCATTTT.

This clone has a handful of counts. V usage is TRBV30 and J usage is TRBJ1-5, with 7 bases lining up with TRBD1. In germline, CDR1 is GTSNPN, CDR2 SVGIG (reference sequence). The CDR3 loop spans 13 amino acids. Trimming at V came to 7 bases and at J to 4 bases, leaving 7 bases not matched to a gene. DNA of the CDR3: TGTGCCTATACGGGACAGCGAAATCAGCCCCAGCATTTT. It codes for CAYTGQRNQPQHF.

V gene TRBV2 combines with J gene TRBJ2-5; TRBD2 matches at 11 bases. The CDR3 loop spans 15 amino acids. Germline V gene data show CDR1 as SNHLY and CDR2 as FYNNEI. Unmatched junction bases numbered 8, after V lost 6 bases and J lost 5 bases. The CDR3 region has the DNA TGTGCCAGCAGGGGGACTAGCGGTCGGTATGAGACCCAGTACTTC. Translating it yields CASRGTSGRYETQYF.

This rearrangement joins TRBV6-6 to TRBJ2-7, with 7 bases that match TRBD1. Germline-derived CDR1 and CDR2 are MNHNY and SVGAGI (reference sequence). The V segment lost 6 bases and the J segment 0 bases; nucleotides outside the gene matches: 5. There are 14 residues in the CDR3. The CDR3 nucleotides are TGTGCCAGCAGGTTGGGACAGTCCTCCTACGAGCAGTACTTC. This sequence encodes CASRLGQSSYEQYF.